Below are 23 T cell receptor beta chains sequenced from a single sample in a study of spatial heterogeneity in lung cancer. The time point: sample taken at primary tumor resection. MiXCR was run by TCRdb on the 5' RACE reads, yielding one entry per CDR3 protein. Of 45,000 to 55,000 distinct CDR3 sequences in the sample, less than 5.5% were seen once. This sample comprised PBMCs, obtained at surgery. All receptors come from a male donor with early-stage non-small cell lung cancer.

This clonotype was recorded at least ten times. V usage is TRBV12-5 and J usage is TRBJ2-7, with D possibly matching TRBD2 (5 bases). The V end was cut by 4 bases, the J end by 7 bases, with 26 bases between. The CDR3 has 17 amino acids. Germline V gene sequence: CDR1 LGHNT, CDR2 FRNRAP. The CDR3 reads CASGSKLISRGPGEQYF. The CDR3 DNA reads as TGTGCTAGTGGTTCCAAATTAATCTCCCGAGGGCCGGGGGAGCAGTACTTC.

This clonotype was detected many times. V usage is TRBV10-3 and J usage is TRBJ1-2; D ambiguous. The CDR3 extends over 14 amino acids. CDR1 and CDR2 from the germline V gene are ENHRY and SYGVKD. V lost 2 bases and J lost 3, with 10 bases in between. The CDR3 is CAISEHTWDYGYTF. DNA for the CDR3: TGTGCCATCAGTGAGCACACCTGGGACTATGGCTACACCTTC.

This clonotype was counted many times. V gene TRBV3-1 combines with J gene TRBJ2-3; D remains unclear. Germline V gene data show CDR1 as LGHDT and CDR2 as YNNKEL (reference sequence). The CDR3 totals 17 residues. Trimming pared 1 base from V and 3 bases from J, leaving 17 bases between. The CDR3 sequence: CASSQGRSALVTDTQYF. CDR3 DNA sequence: TGTGCCAGCAGCCAAGGTCGATCAGCTTTAGTAACAGATACGCAGTATTTT.

This clonotype was seen once. With a much larger clone just one base away, this may be a read error. The V gene is TRBV7-8, the J gene TRBJ1-3, with 8 bases fitting TRBD1. The germline gives CDR1 SGHVS, CDR2 FQNEAQ. This CDR3 contains 15 residues. In nucleotides, the CDR3 is TGTGTCAGCAGCGCCGGGACAGGTAGCGGAAACACCATATATTTT. It yields the protein CVSSAGTGSGNTIYF. Full variable domain (rest looked up from reference TRBV7-8 and TRBJ1-3): GAGVSQSPRYKVAKRGQDVALRCDPISGHVSLFWYQQALGQGPEFLTYFQNEAQLDKSGLPSDRFFAERPEGSVSTLKIQRTQQEDSAVYLCVSSAGTGSGNTIYFGEGSWLTVV.

This clonotype was seen repeatedly, ten times or more. The chain joins TRBV2 to TRBJ2-7, with 12 bases lining up with TRBD2. CDR3 length: 15 residues. Trimming took 5 bases from V and 6 from J; bases not matched to a gene: 8. Germline V gives CDR1 SNHLY, CDR2 FYNNEI. Written as DNA, the CDR3 is TGTGCCAGCAGTTCTAGCGGGAGGGCCTCGGTCGAGCAGTACTTC. Its translation is CASSSSGRASVEQYF.

This clonotype has only a few counts. The rearrangement joins TRBV7-9 to TRBJ2-7; 8 bases are a match to TRBD2. Germline CDR1 SEHNR, CDR2 FQNEAQ (reference sequence). This CDR3 is 15 amino acids long. J was trimmed by 2 bases and V by 1 base; bases with no gene match: 4. CDR3 loop: CASSLDLAGTYEQYF. CDR3 nucleotides: TGTGCCAGCAGCTTAGATTTAGCGGGAACCTACGAGCAGTACTTC.

This clonotype was seen many times. The rearrangement joins TRBV4-3 to TRBJ1-2; 8 nucleotides line up with TRBD1. V shed 0 bases and J 5 bases; nucleotides not matched to a gene: 14. This CDR3 spans 18 amino acids. The germline gives CDR1 LGHNA, CDR2 YSLEER. CDR3 protein: CASSQDLGQGASSYGYTF. The CDR3 DNA reads TGCGCCAGCAGCCAAGATCTTGGGCAGGGGGCATCATCTTATGGCTACACCTTC.

In this sample, this clonotype turned up many times. The J gene is TRBJ1-2, the V gene TRBV20-1, with D uncertain. Per germline, CDR1 DFQATT and CDR2 SNEGSKA (reference sequence). The CDR3 covers 12 residues. Trimming left V 6 bases short and J 4 bases short, with 12 bases between. CDR3 nucleotides: TGCAGTGCCCCCTGGACCGCCTATGGCTACACCTTC. It yields the protein CSAPWTAYGYTF.

This clonotype was detected many times. The chain employs TRBV20-1 and TRBJ2-1; weak D call: TRBD2 (6 bases). V lost 7 bases, J lost 6 bases, and 16 bases lay in between. The CDR3 loop spans 13 amino acids. Germline-derived CDR1 and CDR2 are DFQATT and SNEGSKA (reference sequence). The CDR3 bases are TGCAGTGTATTAGGTAGCGGCGTCAATGAGCAGTTCTTC. Translated: CSVLGSGVNEQFF.

This clonotype was observed many times. The J gene is TRBJ1-5, the V gene TRBV20-1; no definite D call. This CDR3 region has 14 residues. The germline CDR1 and CDR2 sequences are DFQATT and SNEGSKA (reference sequence). V lost 3 bases, J lost 0 bases, and 9 bases lay in between. The CDR3 coding sequence is TGCAGTGCTAGTGCGGGCTATAGCAATCAGCCCCAGCATTTT. Translation gives CSASAGYSNQPQHF.

DNA of the CDR3: TGTGCCTGGAGGACAGCCGCGGGGGGGCCCCAGCATTTT. Amino acid sequence: CAWRTAAGGPQHF. The chain is built from TRBV30 and TRBJ1-5; D is perhaps TRBD1 (5 bases). This CDR3 has 13 amino acids. V was cut by 3 bases and J by 9 bases, with 15 bases left in between. The germline gives CDR1 GTSNPN, CDR2 SVGIG (reference sequence). Complete variable domain (other parts from reference TRBV30 and TRBJ1-5): SQTIHQWPATLVQPVGSPLSLECTVEGTSNPNLYWYRQAAGRGLQLLFYSVGIGQISSEVPQNLSASRPQDRQFILSSKKLLLSDSGFYLCAWRTAAGGPQHFGDGTRLSIL.

This clonotype was counted a few times. The chain links TRBV5-4 to TRBJ2-7, with D perhaps being TRBD1 or TRBD2 (5 bases each). Germline CDR1 reads SGHNT; CDR2 reads YYREEE (reference sequence). The ends were cut back, 5 bases at V and 2 bases at J, with 17 bases in the middle. The length of the CDR3 is 15 residues. The CDR3 loop is CASRQDGEIAYEQYF. CDR3 bases: TGTGCCAGCAGACAGGACGGGGAAATAGCCTACGAGCAGTACTTC.

Remarks on this clonotype: The junction and the germline gene differ at one end; a read error may be behind it. The chain employs TRBV5-1 and TRBJ2-1; 8 positions agree with TRBD2. The CDR3 has 12 amino acids. Germline CDR1 SGHRS, CDR2 YFSETQ. The CDR3 loop reads CASSFGAGERFF. The CDR3 DNA reads as TGCGCCAGCAGCTTCGGAGCGGGAGAGCGGTTCTTC.

This clonotype came up many times. This sequence joins TRBV2 and TRBJ1-3, with a possible D match to TRBD1 (5 bases). The CDR3 loop spans 12 amino acids. V was clipped by 7 bases and J by 4 bases, with 8 bases between them. Germline V gene sequence: CDR1 SNHLY, CDR2 FYNNEI. The CDR3 protein is CASIRTGNTIYF. CDR3 nucleotide sequence: TGTGCCAGCATTAGGACAGGAAACACCATATATTTT. The full variable domain, its missing parts supplied by reference TRBV2 and TRBJ1-3, is EPEVTQTPSHQVTQMGQEVILRCVPISNHLYFYWYRQILGQKVEFLVSFYNNEISEKSEIFDDQFSVERPDGSNFTLKIRSTKLEDSAMYFCASIRTGNTIYFGEGSWLTVV.

Many counts were recorded for this clonotype. V is TRBV6-5 and J is TRBJ2-1, with 9 bases that match TRBD2. CDR3 length: 15 residues. V dropped 6 bases and J dropped 2; count of bases not matched to a gene: 5. CDR1 is MNHEY, CDR2 SVGAGI, per germline. CDR3 DNA: TGTGCCAGCAGATTAGCGGGAGACCCCTACAATGAGCAGTTCTTC. It codes for CASRLAGDPYNEQFF.

The sample holds many counts of this clonotype. The chain links TRBV10-3 to TRBJ1-2, with 9 bases that match TRBD1. The germline V gene encodes CDR1 ENHRY and CDR2 SYGVKD. Trimming took 4 bases from V and 8 from J; bases not matched to a gene: 8. The CDR3 runs 14 residues. CDR3 nucleotides: TGTGCCATCAGTGGAACGGGACAGGGAAACGGCTACACCTTC. This codes for CAISGTGQGNGYTF.

Many counts were recorded for this clonotype. The V gene is TRBV7-2, the J gene TRBJ2-7; 7 nucleotides align to TRBD2. Germline V gene lookup returns CDR1 SGHTA and CDR2 FQGNSA. The CDR3 is made up of 15 amino acids. Trimming removed 0 bases from V and 3 bases from J; junction bases left unmatched: 5. For the CDR3, the DNA is TGTGCCAGCAGCTTAGCCGCGGGAGCCGTCTACGAGCAGTACTTC. It is translated as CASSLAAGAVYEQYF.

This clonotype came up many times. J is TRBJ2-7 and V is TRBV11-2; D assignment may be TRBD1 or TRBD2 (5 bases each). The CDR3 contains 14 residues. Looked up from germline, CDR1 is SGHAT and CDR2 is FQNNGV. V lost 5 bases to trimming and J lost 5 bases, with 16 bases between them. Here the CDR3 reads CASSPGSGTDEQYF. DNA of the CDR3: TGTGCCAGCAGCCCAGGTTCGGGGACCGACGAGCAGTACTTC. The complete variable domain, with remaining parts taken from reference TRBV11-2 and TRBJ2-7, reads EAGVAQSPRYKIIEKRQSVAFWCNPISGHATLYWYQQILGQGPKLLIQFQNNGVVDDSQLPKDRFSAERLKGVDSTLKIQPAKLEDSAVYLCASSPGSGTDEQYFGPGTRLTVT.

This clonotype has a count of ten or more. The rearrangement uses TRBV18 and TRBJ2-5, with D possibly being TRBD1 (6 bases). Trimming cost V 1 base and J 5 bases, with 11 bases left between them. This CDR3 spans 14 amino acids. CDR1 and CDR2 (germline): KGHSH, LQKENI. CDR3 amino acids: CASSPQGTRETQYF. The DNA of the CDR3 is TGTGCCAGCTCACCACAAGGGACACGCGAGACCCAGTACTTC.

This clonotype came up many times. The J gene is TRBJ1-2, the V gene TRBV27, with 7 bases that match TRBD1. The V and J ends lost 4 bases and 6 bases, in that order; junction bases with no gene match: 5. This CDR3 is 13 amino acids long. CDR1 is MNHEY, CDR2 SMNVEV, per germline (reference sequence). CDR3 coding DNA: TGTGCCAGCAGTTCGACAGGGAGGGATGGCTACACCTTC. Translated: CASSSTGRDGYTF.

This clonotype was counted many times. This chain links TRBV7-2 with TRBJ1-2; D remains ambiguous. Germline assignment: CDR1 SGHTA and CDR2 FQGNSA. The CDR3 covers 13 residues. V lost 1 base and J 7 bases, leaving 10 bases between the germline ends. CDR3 in amino acids: CASSLVQSGGYTF. CDR3 nucleotide sequence: TGTGCCAGCAGCTTAGTACAATCGGGTGGCTACACCTTC. Complete variable domain (other parts from reference TRBV7-2 and TRBJ1-2): GAGVSQSPSNKVTEKGKDVELRCDPISGHTALYWYRQSLGQGLEFLIYFQGNSAPDKSGLPSDRFSAERTGGSVSTLTIQRTQQEDSAVYLCASSLVQSGGYTFGSGTRLTVV.

This clonotype came up many times. V gene TRBV5-1 combines with J gene TRBJ2-5; D is perhaps TRBD2 (6 bases). Germline lookup yields CDR1 SGHRS and CDR2 YFSETQ. Trimming removed 0 bases at V and 4 bases at J, with 10 bases between. The CDR3 consists of 14 residues. The CDR3 loop reads CASSLAGGGETQYF. CDR3 DNA sequence: TGCGCCAGCAGCTTGGCCGGGGGAGGAGAGACCCAGTACTTC.

Ten or more counts support this clonotype. The chain uses TRBV7-2 and TRBJ2-1; 8 bases align to TRBD2. Looked up from germline, CDR1 is SGHTA and CDR2 is FQGNSA. The trim removed 5 bases at V and 5 bases at J, leaving 8 bases unmatched. This CDR3 is built from 15 residues. DNA for the CDR3: TGTGCCAGCAGCGTGGCTGGACTAGCCGACAATGAGCAGTTCTTC. Amino acids: CASSVAGLADNEQFF.